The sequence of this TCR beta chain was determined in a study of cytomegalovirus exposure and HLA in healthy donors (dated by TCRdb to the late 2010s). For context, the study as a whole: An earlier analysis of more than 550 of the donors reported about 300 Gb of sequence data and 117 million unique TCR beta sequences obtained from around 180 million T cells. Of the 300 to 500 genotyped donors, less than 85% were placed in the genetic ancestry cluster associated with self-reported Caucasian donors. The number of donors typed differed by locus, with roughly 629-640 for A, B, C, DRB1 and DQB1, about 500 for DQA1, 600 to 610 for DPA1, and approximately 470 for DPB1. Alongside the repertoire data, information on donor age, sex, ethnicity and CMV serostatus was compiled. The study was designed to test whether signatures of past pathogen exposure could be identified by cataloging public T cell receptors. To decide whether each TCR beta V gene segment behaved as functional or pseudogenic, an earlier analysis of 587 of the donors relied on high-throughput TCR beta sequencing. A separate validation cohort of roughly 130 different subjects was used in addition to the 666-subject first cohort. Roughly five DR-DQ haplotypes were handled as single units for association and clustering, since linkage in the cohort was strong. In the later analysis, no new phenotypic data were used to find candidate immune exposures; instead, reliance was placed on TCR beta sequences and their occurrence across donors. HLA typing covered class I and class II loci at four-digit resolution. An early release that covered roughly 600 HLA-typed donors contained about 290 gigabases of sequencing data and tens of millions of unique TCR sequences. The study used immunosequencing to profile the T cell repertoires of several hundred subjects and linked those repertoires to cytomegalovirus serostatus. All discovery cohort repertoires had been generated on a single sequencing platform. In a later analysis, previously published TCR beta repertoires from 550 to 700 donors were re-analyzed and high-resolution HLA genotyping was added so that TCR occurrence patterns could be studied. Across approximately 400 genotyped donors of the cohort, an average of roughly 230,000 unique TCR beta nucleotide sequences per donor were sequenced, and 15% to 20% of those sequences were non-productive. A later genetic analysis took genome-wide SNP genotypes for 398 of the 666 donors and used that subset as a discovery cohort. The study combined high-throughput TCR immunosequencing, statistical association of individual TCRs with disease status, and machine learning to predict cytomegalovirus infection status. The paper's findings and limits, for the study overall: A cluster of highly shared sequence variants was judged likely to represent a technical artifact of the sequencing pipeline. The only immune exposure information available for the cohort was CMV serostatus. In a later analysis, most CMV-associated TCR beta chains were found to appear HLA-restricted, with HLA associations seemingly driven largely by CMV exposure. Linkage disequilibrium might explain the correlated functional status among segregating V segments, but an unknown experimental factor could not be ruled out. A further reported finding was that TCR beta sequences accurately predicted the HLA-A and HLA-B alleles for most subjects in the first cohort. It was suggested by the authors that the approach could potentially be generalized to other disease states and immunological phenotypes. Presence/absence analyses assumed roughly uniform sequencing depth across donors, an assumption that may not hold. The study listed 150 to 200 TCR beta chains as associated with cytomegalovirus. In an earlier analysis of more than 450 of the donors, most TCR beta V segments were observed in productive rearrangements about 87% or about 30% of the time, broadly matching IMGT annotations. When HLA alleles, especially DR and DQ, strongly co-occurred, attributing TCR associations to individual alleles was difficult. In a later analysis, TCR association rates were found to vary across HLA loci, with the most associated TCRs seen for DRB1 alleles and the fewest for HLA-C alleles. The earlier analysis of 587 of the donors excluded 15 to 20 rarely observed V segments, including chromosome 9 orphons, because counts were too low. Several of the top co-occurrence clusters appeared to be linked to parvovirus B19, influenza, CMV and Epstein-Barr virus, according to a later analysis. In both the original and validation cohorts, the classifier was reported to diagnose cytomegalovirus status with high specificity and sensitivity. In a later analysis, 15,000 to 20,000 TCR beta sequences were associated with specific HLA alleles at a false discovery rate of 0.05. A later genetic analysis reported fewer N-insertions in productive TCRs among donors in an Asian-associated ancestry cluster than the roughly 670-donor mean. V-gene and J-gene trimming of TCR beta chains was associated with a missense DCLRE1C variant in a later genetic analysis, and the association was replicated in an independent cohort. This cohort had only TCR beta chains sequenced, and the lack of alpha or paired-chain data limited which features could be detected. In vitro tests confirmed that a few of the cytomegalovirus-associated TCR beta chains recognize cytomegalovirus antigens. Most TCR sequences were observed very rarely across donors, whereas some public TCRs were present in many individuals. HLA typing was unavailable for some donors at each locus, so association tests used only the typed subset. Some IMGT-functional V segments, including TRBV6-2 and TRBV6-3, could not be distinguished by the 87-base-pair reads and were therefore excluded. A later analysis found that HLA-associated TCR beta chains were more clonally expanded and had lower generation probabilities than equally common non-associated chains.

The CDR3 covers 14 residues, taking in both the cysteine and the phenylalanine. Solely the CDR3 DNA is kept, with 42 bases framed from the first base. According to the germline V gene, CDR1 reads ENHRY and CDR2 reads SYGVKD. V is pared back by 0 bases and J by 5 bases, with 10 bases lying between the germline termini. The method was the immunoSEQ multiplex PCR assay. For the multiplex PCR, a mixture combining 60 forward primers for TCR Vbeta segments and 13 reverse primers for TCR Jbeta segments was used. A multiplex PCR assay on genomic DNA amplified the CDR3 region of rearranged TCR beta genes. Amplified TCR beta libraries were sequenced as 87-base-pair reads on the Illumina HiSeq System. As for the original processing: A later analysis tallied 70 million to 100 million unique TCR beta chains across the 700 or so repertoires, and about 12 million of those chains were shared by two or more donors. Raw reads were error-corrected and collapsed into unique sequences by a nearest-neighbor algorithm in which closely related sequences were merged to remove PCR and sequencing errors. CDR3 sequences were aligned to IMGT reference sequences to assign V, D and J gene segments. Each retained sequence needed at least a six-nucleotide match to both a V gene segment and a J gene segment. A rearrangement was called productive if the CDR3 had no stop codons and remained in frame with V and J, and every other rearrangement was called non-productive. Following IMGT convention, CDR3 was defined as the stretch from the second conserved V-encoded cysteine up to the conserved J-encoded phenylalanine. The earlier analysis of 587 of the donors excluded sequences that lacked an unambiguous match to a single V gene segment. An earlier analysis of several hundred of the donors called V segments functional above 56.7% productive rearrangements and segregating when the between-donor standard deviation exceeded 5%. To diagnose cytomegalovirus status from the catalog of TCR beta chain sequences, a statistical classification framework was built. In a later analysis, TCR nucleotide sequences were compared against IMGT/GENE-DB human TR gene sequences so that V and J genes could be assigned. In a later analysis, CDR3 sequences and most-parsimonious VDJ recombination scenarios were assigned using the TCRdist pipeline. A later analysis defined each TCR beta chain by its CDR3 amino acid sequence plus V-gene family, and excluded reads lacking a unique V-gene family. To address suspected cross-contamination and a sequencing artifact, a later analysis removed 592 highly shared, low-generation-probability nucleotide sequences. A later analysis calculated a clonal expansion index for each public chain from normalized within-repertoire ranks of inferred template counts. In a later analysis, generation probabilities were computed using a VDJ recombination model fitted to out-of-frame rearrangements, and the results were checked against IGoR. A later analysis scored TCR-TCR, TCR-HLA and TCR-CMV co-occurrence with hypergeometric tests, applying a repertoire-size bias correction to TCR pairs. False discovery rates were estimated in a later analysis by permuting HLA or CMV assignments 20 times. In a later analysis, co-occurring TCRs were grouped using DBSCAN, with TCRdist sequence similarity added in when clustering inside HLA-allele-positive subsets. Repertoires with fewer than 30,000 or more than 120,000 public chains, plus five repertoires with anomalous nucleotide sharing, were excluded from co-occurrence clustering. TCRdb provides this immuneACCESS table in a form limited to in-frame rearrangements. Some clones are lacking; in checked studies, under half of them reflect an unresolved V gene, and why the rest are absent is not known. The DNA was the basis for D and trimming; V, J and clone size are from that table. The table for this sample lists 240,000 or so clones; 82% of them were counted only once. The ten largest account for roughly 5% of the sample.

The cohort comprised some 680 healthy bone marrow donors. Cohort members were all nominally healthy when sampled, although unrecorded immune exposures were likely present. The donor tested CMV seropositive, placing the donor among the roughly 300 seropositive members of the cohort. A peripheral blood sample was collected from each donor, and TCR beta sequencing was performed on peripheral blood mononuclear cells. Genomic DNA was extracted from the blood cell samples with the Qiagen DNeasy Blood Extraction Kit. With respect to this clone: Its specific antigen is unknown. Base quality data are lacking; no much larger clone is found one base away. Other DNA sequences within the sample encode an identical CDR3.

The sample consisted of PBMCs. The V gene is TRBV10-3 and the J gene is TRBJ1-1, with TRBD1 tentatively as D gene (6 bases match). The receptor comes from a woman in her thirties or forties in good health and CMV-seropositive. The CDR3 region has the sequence CAISESIGGTEAFF. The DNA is TGTGCCATCAGTGAGTCTATAGGGGGTACTGAAGCTTTCTTT.